This entry lists 20 T cell receptor beta chains sequenced from one sample in a study of T cell responses to AZD1222 COVID-19 vaccine. Only in-frame clones appear in the TCRdb table, and some are missing; sequencing was by immunoSEQ multiplex PCR. In the table there are around 140,000 clones, approximately 88% of which are singletons. Here the sequenced sample was peripheral blood, taken on day 0 of AZD1222 vaccination. These receptors were obtained from an adult in good health.

The V and J genes are TRBV4-2 and TRBJ1-6; D unresolved. Deletions cut 3 bases from V and 5 bases from J, with 14 bases between. Germline V gene sequence: CDR1 LGHNA, CDR2 YNFKEQ. The CDR3 runs 16 residues. The CDR3 DNA sequence: TGTGCCAGCAGCCAGTCCGTTATGGGGAATAATTCACCCCTCCACTTT. Residues: CASSQSVMGNNSPLHF.

The chain has TRBV19 and TRBJ1-1; the D is unclear. The CDR3 loop spans 12 amino acids. V shed 6 bases and J shed 11 bases, with 16 bases lying between them. The germline V gene encodes CDR1 LNHDA and CDR2 SQIVND (reference sequence). This CDR3 reads CASRLGWSEAFF. The CDR3 coding sequence is TGTGCCAGTAGGCTGGGGTGGTCGGAGGCTTTCTTT.

The gene calls are TRBV5-1 and TRBJ1-2, with no clear D. The CDR3 covers 11 residues. The germline V gene has CDR1 SGHRS and CDR2 YFSETQ. Trimming pared 5 bases from V and 2 bases from J, leaving 4 bases between. The CDR3 nucleotides are TGCGCCAGCAGGGAGAACTATGGCTACACCTTC. Residues: CASRENYGYTF.

The V call is TRBV5-1, the J call TRBJ1-4; D unclear. This CDR3 spans 17 amino acids. V lost 3 bases and J 3 bases, leaving 18 bases between the germline ends. Germline V lookup: CDR1 SGHRS, CDR2 YFSETQ. CDR3 nucleotides: TGCGCCAGCAGCTCGGATCACAGTGGGGTAGCTAATGAAAAACTGTTTTTT. Amino acids: CASSSDHSGVANEKLFF. Based on the CDR3 plus reference TRBV5-1 and TRBJ1-4, the full variable domain is KAGVTQTPRYLIKTRGQQVTLSCSPISGHRSVSWYQQTPGQGLQFLFEYFSETQRNKGNFPGRFSGRQFSNSRSEMNVSTLELGDSALYLCASSSDHSGVANEKLFFGSGTQLSVL.

This chain uses TRBV4-3 with TRBJ1-1; D gene ambiguous. CDR3 size: 13 residues. Trimming cost V 4 bases and J 3 bases, with 9 bases left between them. The V gene's germline CDR1 is LGHNA and CDR2 YSLEER. CDR3 sequence (DNA): TGCGCCAGCAGCCGCCGTCGGGACACTGAAGCTTTCTTT. Protein sequence: CASSRRRDTEAFF.

This clone was observed once. The J gene is TRBJ2-7, the V gene TRBV9; TRBD2 agrees at 9 bases. J was trimmed by 3 bases and V by 4 bases; bases with no gene match: 11. The CDR3 has 16 amino acids. Germline V lookup: CDR1 SGDLS, CDR2 YYNGEE. CDR3 nucleotides: TGTGCCAGCAGCCCACTAAGCGGGGGGTATTACTACGAGCAGTACTTC. It translates to CASSPLSGGYYYEQYF.

This clone was detected once. The J gene is TRBJ2-7, the V gene TRBV7-2; D call uncertain. CDR1 and CDR2 from the germline V gene are SGHTA and FQGNSA. This CDR3 spans 13 amino acids. The V end was cut by 0 bases, the J end by 2 bases, with 5 bases between. For the CDR3, the DNA is TGTGCCAGCAGCTTAGCTAGGGCCTACGAGCAGTACTTC. Protein sequence: CASSLARAYEQYF.

The chain carries TRBV5-4 and TRBJ1-2, with TRBD1 matching over 8 bases. In germline, CDR1 is SGHNT, CDR2 YYREEE (reference sequence). CDR3 length equals 14 residues. J lost 6 bases, V lost 5 bases, and 9 bases had no gene match. CDR3 bases: TGTGCCAGCAGTTCATCCAGGGGGCGCGATGGCTACACCTTC. As protein: CASSSSRGRDGYTF.

This rearrangement joins TRBV7-8 to TRBJ2-1, with 7 positions matching TRBD2. The J segment lost 9 bases and the V segment lost 5 bases, leaving 10 bases of the junction unmatched. This CDR3 spans 14 amino acids. Germline V gives CDR1 SGHVS, CDR2 FQNEAQ. Written as DNA, the CDR3 is TGTGCCAGCAGCCCAGGACTAGTAATCGTTGAGCAGTTCTTC. It codes for CASSPGLVIVEQFF.

This chain joins TRBV2 and TRBJ2-6; D is possibly TRBD2 (5 bases). Trimming removed 4 bases from V and 2 bases from J, with 9 bases in between. Germline lookup yields CDR1 SNHLY and CDR2 FYNNEI. This CDR3 has 15 amino acids. This CDR3 is CASSVRGAGANVLTF. CDR3 DNA: TGTGCCAGCAGTGTCCGGGGAGCTGGGGCCAACGTCCTGACTTTC. The full variable domain, with the rest looked up from reference TRBV2 and TRBJ2-6, is EPEVTQTPSHQVTQMGQEVILRCVPISNHLYFYWYRQILGQKVEFLVSFYNNEISEKSEIFDDQFSVERPDGSNFTLKIRSTKLEDSAMYFCASSVRGAGANVLTFGAGSRLTVL.

This clone was found once. V gene TRBV27 combines with J gene TRBJ1-2; 12 nucleotides match TRBD1. The CDR3 has 16 amino acids. J gave up 8 bases and V 0 bases, and 7 bases lay outside the gene matches. CDR1 and CDR2 (germline): MNHEY, SMNVEV (reference sequence). The CDR3 sequence is CASSLSRGQGAGGYTF. In nucleotides, the CDR3 is TGTGCCAGCAGTTTATCAAGGGGACAGGGGGCAGGGGGCTACACCTTC.

V is TRBV6-2 or TRBV6-3 and J is TRBJ2-7; TRBD2 agrees at 10 bases. Losses at the gene ends were 0 bases for V and 3 bases for J; bases not matched to a gene: 2. This CDR3 has 15 amino acids. Germline V lookup: CDR1 MNHEY, CDR2 SVGEGT. CDR3 sequence reads: CASSYSASGSYEQYF. The CDR3 nucleotides are TGTGCCAGCAGTTACTCAGCTAGCGGGAGCTACGAGCAGTACTTC.

The count of this clone is one. The chain recombines TRBV7-3 with TRBJ1-1; 7 nucleotides align to TRBD1. This CDR3 comprises 13 residues. Trimming at V came to 6 bases and at J to 10 bases, leaving 11 bases not matched to a gene. Germline V gives CDR1 SGHTA, CDR2 FQGTGA. The CDR3: CASSLKGQGVAFF. Here the CDR3 DNA reads TGTGCCAGCAGTCTAAAGGGGCAGGGGGTAGCTTTCTTT.

V is TRBV4-1 and J is TRBJ2-1; tentatively, D is TRBD1 (5 bases). This CDR3 is 12 amino acids long. Germline V gene sequence: CDR1 MGHRA, CDR2 YSYEKL. Trimming took 5 bases from V and 5 from J, leaving 7 bases between them. The CDR3 here is CASSDSHNEQFF. The CDR3 DNA reads TGCGCCAGCAGCGACAGCCACAATGAGCAGTTCTTC.

The chain is built from TRBV2 and TRBJ1-4; D remains unclear. There are 13 residues in the CDR3. Trimming left V 3 bases short and J 6 bases short, with 8 bases between. CDR1 and CDR2 from the germline V gene are SNHLY and FYNNEI. DNA of the CDR3: TGTGCCAGCAGTGATGCGGGGTATGAAAAACTGTTTTTT. It is translated as CASSDAGYEKLFF.

This chain links TRBV27 with TRBJ2-7; possible D gene TRBD1, 7 bases. Per the germline V gene, CDR1 is MNHEY and CDR2 is SMNVEV (reference sequence). V was shortened by 2 bases and J by 3 bases, with 11 bases between the two germline ends. The CDR3 has 14 amino acids. DNA of the CDR3: TGTGCCAGCAGTTTAGGAGGGGGCGACTACGAGCAGTACTTC. This translates into CASSLGGGDYEQYF.

CDR3 amino acids: CATHWGQGSPLHF. The DNA of the CDR3 is TGTGCCACACATTGGGGACAAGGATCACCCCTCCACTTT. V usage is TRBV6-5 and J usage is TRBJ1-6; TRBD1 might be the D (6 bases). V shed 10 bases and J shed 10 bases, with 17 bases lying between them. The CDR3 loop spans 13 amino acids. Germline V gives CDR1 MNHEY, CDR2 SVGAGI.

The rearrangement uses TRBV28 and TRBJ2-7; 11 bases map to TRBD2. The V gene's germline CDR1 is MDHEN and CDR2 SYDVKM. CDR3 length: 16 amino acids. J was trimmed by 2 bases and V by 5 bases; bases with no gene match: 8. CDR3 sequence reads: CASSRSTSGSAYEQYF. The DNA of the CDR3 is TGTGCCAGCAGTCGGTCTACTAGCGGGAGCGCCTACGAGCAGTACTTC.

V gene TRBV7-2 combines with J gene TRBJ1-2; maybe TRBD1 (6 bases). V gave up 5 bases and J gave up 2 bases, with 12 bases separating them. CDR1 SGHTA and CDR2 FQGNSA come from the germline V gene. This CDR3 is 14 amino acids long. CDR3 sequence: CASSMHRENYGYTF. The CDR3 bases are TGTGCCAGCAGCATGCACAGGGAAAACTATGGCTACACCTTC.

V is TRBV11-3 and J is TRBJ1-1; D might be TRBD1 (6 bases). This CDR3 comprises 15 residues. Germline V gene data show CDR1 as SGHNT and CDR2 as YENEEA. Trimming cost V 1 base and J 5 bases, with 14 bases left between them. The DNA for the CDR3 is TGTGCCAGCAGCTTAGGGGGGGCAGGTGGGACTGAAGCTTTCTTT. Translation: CASSLGGAGGTEAFF.